Each of the 28 T cell receptor beta chains below was sequenced from the same sample in a study of blood T cell repertoires in COVID-19. Data came from immunoSEQ multiplex PCR; TCRdb stores just in-frame clones and leaves some out. Of around 300,000 clones in the sample, 86% were seen once. The sequenced sample was peripheral blood. The receptors here all came from a woman in her 30s with active or convalescent COVID-19.

The chain is built from TRBV4-3 and TRBJ1-6; perhaps TRBD1 as D (6 bases). The CDR3 is 14 residues long. Germline lookup yields CDR1 LGHNA and CDR2 YSLEER. Trimming left V 0 bases short and J 15 bases short, with 15 bases between. Here the CDR3 DNA reads TGCGCCAGCAGCCAAGAGGGGGCCTCCACTCACCTCCACTTT. This gives the protein CASSQEGASTHLHF.

The gene calls are TRBV7-9 and TRBJ1-5; D unclear. Germline values: CDR1 SEHNR, CDR2 FQNEAQ (reference sequence). This CDR3 has 14 amino acids. Between the trimmed V and J ends, which lost 3 bases and 3 bases, there was a span of 9 bases. The CDR3 region is CASSLEGFNQPQHF. CDR3 bases: TGTGCCAGCAGCTTGGAGGGATTCAATCAGCCCCAGCATTTT. The variable domain in full, completed from reference TRBV7-9 and TRBJ1-5, reads DTGVSQNPRHKITKRGQNVTFRCDPISEHNRLYWYRQTLGQGPEFLTYFQNEAQLEKSRLLSDRFSAERPKGSFSTLEIQRTEQGDSAMYLCASSLEGFNQPQHFGDGTRLSIL.

The chain links TRBV5-4 to TRBJ2-2; D is possibly TRBD2 (6 bases). This CDR3 contains 15 residues. V lost 0 bases to trimming and J lost 2 bases, with 8 bases between them. Germline V gene sequence: CDR1 SGHNT, CDR2 YYREEE (reference sequence). The CDR3 DNA reads TGTGCCAGCAGCTTGGCCGGGGGAAACACCGGGGAGCTGTTTTTT. As protein: CASSLAGGNTGELFF.

The chain couples TRBV24-1 to TRBJ2-5, with 8 bases matching TRBD1. With 2 bases clipped from V and 5 bases from J, the junction kept 0 bases outside the gene matches. Germline values: CDR1 KGHDR, CDR2 SFDVKD. This CDR3 comprises 13 residues. The CDR3, as DNA: TGTGCCACCAGTGATTGGACAGGGGAGACCCAGTACTTC. Encoded protein: CATSDWTGETQYF.

V and J are TRBV21-1 and TRBJ1-3; the D call TRBD1 from the table was never checked on the DNA. TRBV21-1 is a documented pseudogene. This CDR3 is built from 19 residues. The CDR3 sequence is CASSIPGRVSGVSGNTIYF. The CDR3 bases are TGTGCCAGCAGCATCCCGGGCAGGGTGTCAGGAGTCTCTGGAAACACCATATATTTT.

The V call is TRBV19, the J call TRBJ2-7; perhaps TRBD2 as D (7 bases). The V end lost 5 bases, the J end lost 7 bases, and 15 bases lay between the germline ends. The CDR3 is 13 amino acids. Germline V gene data show CDR1 as LNHDA and CDR2 as SQIVND (reference sequence). DNA of the CDR3: TGTGCCAGTAGTTCCCGGACAGCGGGAGAGCAGTACTTC. Residues: CASSSRTAGEQYF.

This chain joins TRBV7-9 and TRBJ1-4, with 9 bases that match TRBD1. The CDR3 has 14 residues. Losses at the gene ends were 7 bases for V and 6 bases for J; bases not matched to a gene: 6. Per germline, CDR1 SEHNR and CDR2 FQNEAQ (reference sequence). This CDR3 reads CASTKGTGYEKLFF. As DNA, the CDR3 is TGTGCCAGCACCAAAGGGACAGGGTATGAAAAACTGTTTTTT.

The CDR3 reads CASSVGGDFNTGELFF. CDR3 DNA sequence: TGTGCCAGCAGCGTAGGTGGAGACTTCAACACCGGGGAGCTGTTTTTT. This chain joins TRBV9 and TRBJ2-2; D is unresolved. Germline values: CDR1 SGDLS, CDR2 YYNGEE. Trimming removed 0 bases at V and 2 bases at J, with 11 bases between. CDR3 length: 16 residues.

The genes are TRBV24-1 and TRBJ2-1; 14 bases fit TRBD2. V trimming: 6 bases; J trimming: 12 bases; junction bases outside the gene matches: 9. This CDR3 has 15 residues. The germline V gene has CDR1 KGHDR and CDR2 SFDVKD. This CDR3 reads CATSSGLAGVFRQFF. The CDR3 DNA reads as TGTGCCACCAGTTCGGGACTAGCGGGGGTTTTCCGGCAGTTCTTC.

J is TRBJ1-2 and V is TRBV19; the D gene is possibly TRBD1 (6 bases). Trimming pared 5 bases from V and 5 bases from J, leaving 18 bases between. This CDR3 has 15 amino acids. Germline V gives CDR1 LNHDA, CDR2 SQIVND (reference sequence). The CDR3 spells CASSPAVAGDYGYTF. In DNA, the CDR3 is TGTGCCAGTAGTCCAGCAGTCGCAGGGGATTATGGCTACACCTTC.

The chain couples TRBV5-1 to TRBJ2-1; 10 nucleotides match TRBD1. Germline loops: CDR1 SGHRS, CDR2 YFSETQ. V was pared by 0 bases and J by 6 bases, with 6 bases of the junction left unmatched. There are 16 residues in the CDR3. The CDR3: CASSLGAGQGFNEQFF. The CDR3 bases are TGCGCCAGCAGCTTGGGCGCGGGACAGGGGTTCAATGAGCAGTTCTTC.

This chain links TRBV7-8 with TRBJ2-3; D might be TRBD1 (5 bases). Germline CDR1 and CDR2: SGHVS and FQNEAQ. The CDR3 covers 16 residues. V was pared by 2 bases and J by 2 bases, with 14 bases between. The CDR3 spells CASSLYGHRTTDTQYF. CDR3 bases: TGTGCCAGCAGCTTATATGGACACCGCACCACAGATACGCAGTATTTT.

This clone has a single count. V usage is TRBV5-8 and J usage is TRBJ1-2; D might be TRBD1 (5 bases). The CDR3 runs 14 residues. Looked up from germline, CDR1 is SGHTS and CDR2 is YDEGEE. V was shortened by 6 bases and J by 5 bases, with 17 bases between the two germline ends. The DNA for the CDR3 is TGTGCCAGCACACCCCCTGGGGGGAGTTATGGCTACACCTTC. Amino acid sequence: CASTPPGGSYGYTF.

The table lists this clone with a few counts. The chain has TRBV9 and TRBJ2-3; possibly TRBD2 for D (6 bases). V lost 4 bases and J 1 base, leaving 13 bases between the germline ends. In germline, CDR1 is SGDLS, CDR2 YYNGEE. The CDR3 has 15 amino acids. The CDR3 reads CASSMGLAGTDTQYF. DNA for the CDR3: TGTGCCAGCAGCATGGGACTCGCGGGCACAGATACGCAGTATTTT. Looking up the rest from reference TRBV9 and TRBJ2-3 gives the full variable domain: DSGVTQTPKHLITATGQRVTLRCSPRSGDLSVYWYQQSLDQGLQFLIQYYNGEERAKGNILERFSAQQFPDLHSELNLSSLELGDSALYFCASSMGLAGTDTQYFGPGTRLTVL.

This clone was seen just once. The J gene is TRBJ1-1, the V gene TRBV6-5; 8 bases map to TRBD1. The CDR3 covers 15 residues. With V trimmed by 8 bases and J by 1 base, 9 bases remained unmatched. CDR1 is MNHEY, CDR2 SVGAGI, per germline. The CDR3 sequence is CASQEPGQANTEAFF. The CDR3 region has the DNA TGTGCCAGCCAAGAACCGGGACAGGCGAACACTGAAGCTTTCTTT.

This chain joins TRBV11-2 and TRBJ1-6, with D tentatively TRBD1 (5 bases). Between the trimmed V and J ends, which lost 1 base and 9 bases, there was a span of 13 bases. This CDR3 has 15 residues. The V gene's germline CDR1 is SGHAT and CDR2 FQNNGV. The CDR3 spells CASSLAAGEGSPLHF. CDR3 DNA: TGTGCCAGCAGCTTAGCTGCGGGGGAAGGTTCACCCCTCCACTTT.

The table lists this clone with a few counts. The rearrangement joins TRBV5-1 to TRBJ1-1, with D unclear. The ends were cut back, 4 bases at V and 1 base at J, with 8 bases in the middle. The CDR3 totals 13 residues. Germline CDR1 and CDR2: SGHRS and YFSETQ. The CDR3 DNA is TGCGCCAGCAGCCCTCTTAGGAACACTGAAGCTTTCTTT. It codes for CASSPLRNTEAFF. Looking up the rest from reference TRBV5-1 and TRBJ1-1 gives the full variable domain: KAGVTQTPRYLIKTRGQQVTLSCSPISGHRSVSWYQQTPGQGLQFLFEYFSETQRNKGNFPGRFSGRQFSNSRSEMNVSTLELGDSALYLCASSPLRNTEAFFGQGTRLTVV.

Points on this clone: Relative to the germline gene, one junction end is altered; a read error may explain this. CDR3: CASSLAPGQGYEQYF. DNA of the CDR3: TGTGCTAGCAGCTTAGCACCCGGCCAGGGCTACGAGCAGTACTTC. The chain recombines TRBV7-7 with TRBJ2-7, with D possibly matching TRBD1 (5 bases). Germline V gives CDR1 SSHAT, CDR2 FNYEAQ (reference sequence). The CDR3 spans 15 residues.

The gene calls are TRBV30 and TRBJ1-5, with D unclear. This CDR3 contains 14 residues. The ends were cut back, 4 bases at V and 8 bases at J, with 18 bases in the middle. Germline loops: CDR1 GTSNPN, CDR2 SVGIG (reference sequence). The CDR3 DNA is TGTGCCTGGAACGTTGAGGGTGGTGGGGAGCCCCAGCATTTT. This codes for CAWNVEGGGEPQHF.

The chain has TRBV9 and TRBJ2-1; a weak D match, TRBD2 (7 bases). The CDR3 has 16 amino acids. The germline CDR1 and CDR2 sequences are SGDLS and YYNGEE. Trimming took off 0 bases at V and 4 bases at J, with 14 bases between the two ends. The CDR3 reads CASSVDGGGLYNEQFF. The CDR3 coding sequence is TGTGCCAGCAGCGTAGATGGCGGGGGCCTTTACAATGAGCAGTTCTTC.

CDR3 nucleotide sequence: TGTGCCAGCAGCTTGGGGGGGAACAGGCAAGAAAAACTGTTTTTT. Its translation is CASSLGGNRQEKLFF. This chain connects TRBV7-9 to TRBJ1-4; D perhaps matches TRBD1 (5 bases). CDR1 SEHNR and CDR2 FQNEAQ come from the germline V gene (reference sequence). The CDR3 length is 15 residues. V was shortened by 3 bases and J by 8 bases, with 16 bases between the two germline ends.

J is TRBJ2-7 and V is TRBV27, with D perhaps matching TRBD1 (5 bases). This CDR3 has 13 amino acids. The V end was cut by 6 bases, the J end by 1 base, with 10 bases between. CDR1 and CDR2 (germline): MNHEY, SMNVEV (reference sequence). The CDR3 DNA is TGTGCCAGCAGCTTACAGGCTTCCTACGAGCAGTACTTC. It encodes CASSLQASYEQYF.

The chain has TRBV5-1 and TRBJ2-7, with 7 bases matching TRBD2. Trimming cost V 2 bases and J 0 bases; bases outside gene matches: 2. The CDR3 spans 14 residues. Looked up from germline, CDR1 is SGHRS and CDR2 is YFSETQ. CDR3 DNA: TGCGCCAGCAGCTTTACTAGCGCCTCCTACGAGCAGTACTTC. It is translated as CASSFTSASYEQYF.

The rearrangement joins TRBV3-1 (or the pseudogene TRBV3-2) to TRBJ1-2, with TRBD1 matching 12 bases. J was trimmed by 7 bases and V by 6 bases; bases with no gene match: 6. CDR3 length: 14 residues. Germline values: CDR1 LGHDT, CDR2 YNNKEL (reference sequence). In DNA, the CDR3 is TGTGCCAGCAGTCGGGGACAGGGGGCGAGTGGCTACACCTTC. This codes for CASSRGQGASGYTF.

This clone was detected a few times. The chain has TRBV7-9 and TRBJ2-3; 13 nucleotides align to TRBD2. J was trimmed by 2 bases and V by 4 bases; bases with no gene match: 9. Looked up from germline, CDR1 is SEHNR and CDR2 is FQNEAQ (reference sequence). The CDR3 spans 18 residues. This chain's CDR3 is CASSSLPGLAGFTDTQYF. The DNA of the CDR3 is TGTGCCAGCAGCTCTCTTCCGGGACTAGCGGGGTTCACAGATACGCAGTATTTT.

The rearrangement uses TRBV27 and TRBJ1-4; 9 nucleotides match TRBD1. The ends lost 6 bases at V and 12 bases at J; junction bases unmatched: 8. The CDR3 has 13 amino acids. CDR1 and CDR2 (germline): MNHEY, SMNVEV (reference sequence). The CDR3 coding sequence is TGTGCCAGCAGCACCTATAGGACAGGGGAACTGTTTTTT. Its protein product is CASSTYRTGELFF. The full variable domain, in which reference TRBV27 and TRBJ1-4 provide the parts outside the CDR3, is EAQVTQNPRYLITVTGKKLTVTCSQNMNHEYMSWYRQDPGLGLRQIYYSMNVEVTDKGDVPEGYKVSRKEKRNFPLILESPSPNQTSLYFCASSTYRTGELFFGSGTQLSVL.

This clone was recorded once. V gene TRBV4-1 combines with J gene TRBJ2-5, with TRBD2 matching 11 bases. This CDR3 contains 15 residues. Trimming at V came to 0 bases and at J to 7 bases, leaving 4 bases not matched to a gene. Germline values: CDR1 MGHRA, CDR2 YSYEKL. As DNA, the CDR3 is TGCGCCAGCAGCCAAGATCTAGCGGGGGGACTGACCCAGTACTTC. Translating gives CASSQDLAGGLTQYF.

V and J are TRBV9 and TRBJ1-3; a weak D match, TRBD1 (6 bases). The CDR3 has 15 residues. V lost 3 bases to trimming and J lost 4 bases, with 14 bases between them. CDR1 is SGDLS, CDR2 YYNGEE, per germline. CDR3 DNA: TGTGCCAGCAGCGCCGGGGGGGCGCGGGGAAACACCATATATTTT. It specifies CASSAGGARGNTIYF.